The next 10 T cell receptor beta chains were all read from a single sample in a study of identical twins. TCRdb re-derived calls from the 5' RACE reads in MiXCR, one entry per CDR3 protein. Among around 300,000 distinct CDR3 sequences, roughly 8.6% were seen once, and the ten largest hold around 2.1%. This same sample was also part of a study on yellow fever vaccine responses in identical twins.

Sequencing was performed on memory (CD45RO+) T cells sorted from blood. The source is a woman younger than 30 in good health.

In DNA form, the CDR3 reads TGTGCCAGCAGAGACAGGGGGCGTCATGGGGAGACCCAGTACTTC. Translated: CASRDRGRHGETQYF. The chain couples TRBV6-4 to TRBJ2-5; 10 bases fit TRBD1. J gave up 5 bases and V 6 bases, and 9 bases lay outside the gene matches. CDR1 is MRHNA, CDR2 SNTAGT, per germline. The CDR3 is made up of 15 amino acids.

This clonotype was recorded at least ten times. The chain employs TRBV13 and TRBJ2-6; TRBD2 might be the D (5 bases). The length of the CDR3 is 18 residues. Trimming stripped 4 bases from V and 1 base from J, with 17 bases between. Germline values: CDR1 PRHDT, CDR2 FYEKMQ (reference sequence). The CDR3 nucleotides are TGTGCCAGCAGCTATCAGAAAGGGCGGGTTTCTGGGGCCAACGTCCTGACTTTC. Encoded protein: CASSYQKGRVSGANVLTF.

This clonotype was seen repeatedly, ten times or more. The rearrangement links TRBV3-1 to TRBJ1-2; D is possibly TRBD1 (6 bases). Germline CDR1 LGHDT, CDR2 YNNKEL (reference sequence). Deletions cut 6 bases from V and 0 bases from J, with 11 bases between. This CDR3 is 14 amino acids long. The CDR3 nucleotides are TGTGCCAGCAGAGCCAGGGGATCTAACTATGGCTACACCTTC. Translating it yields CASRARGSNYGYTF.

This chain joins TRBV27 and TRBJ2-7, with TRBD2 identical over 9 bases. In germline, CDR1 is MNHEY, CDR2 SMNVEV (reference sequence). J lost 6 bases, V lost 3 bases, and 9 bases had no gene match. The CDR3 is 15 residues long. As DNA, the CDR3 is TGTGCCAGCAGTTTCGTCGGTAGCGGGAGTGGCGAGCAGTACTTC. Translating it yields CASSFVGSGSGEQYF.

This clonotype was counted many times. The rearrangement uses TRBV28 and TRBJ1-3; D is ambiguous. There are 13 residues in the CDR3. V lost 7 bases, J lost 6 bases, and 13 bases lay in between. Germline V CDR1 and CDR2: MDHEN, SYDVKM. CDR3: CASNLRSANTIYF. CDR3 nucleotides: TGTGCCAGCAATTTGAGGTCCGCAAACACCATATATTTT.

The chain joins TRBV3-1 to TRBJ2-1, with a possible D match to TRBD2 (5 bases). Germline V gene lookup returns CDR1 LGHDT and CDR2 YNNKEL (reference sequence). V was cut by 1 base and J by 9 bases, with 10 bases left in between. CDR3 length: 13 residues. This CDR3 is CASSQGAGGEQFF. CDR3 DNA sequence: TGTGCCAGCAGCCAAGGGGCAGGAGGTGAGCAGTTCTTC.

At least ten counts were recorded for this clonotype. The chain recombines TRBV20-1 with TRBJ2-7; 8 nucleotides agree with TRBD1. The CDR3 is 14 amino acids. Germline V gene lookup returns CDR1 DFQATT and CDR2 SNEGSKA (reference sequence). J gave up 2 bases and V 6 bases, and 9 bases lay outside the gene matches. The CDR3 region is CSADRDRFPYEQYF. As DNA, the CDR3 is TGCAGTGCCGACCGGGACAGGTTTCCCTACGAGCAGTACTTC.

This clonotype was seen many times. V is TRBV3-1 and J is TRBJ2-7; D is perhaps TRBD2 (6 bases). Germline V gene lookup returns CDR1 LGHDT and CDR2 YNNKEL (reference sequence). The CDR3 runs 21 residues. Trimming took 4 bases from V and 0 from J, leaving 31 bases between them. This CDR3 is CASSPHGLDYSLPGSSYEQYF. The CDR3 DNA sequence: TGTGCCAGCAGCCCCCACGGGCTGGACTACTCTTTACCCGGGAGCTCCTACGAGCAGTACTTC.

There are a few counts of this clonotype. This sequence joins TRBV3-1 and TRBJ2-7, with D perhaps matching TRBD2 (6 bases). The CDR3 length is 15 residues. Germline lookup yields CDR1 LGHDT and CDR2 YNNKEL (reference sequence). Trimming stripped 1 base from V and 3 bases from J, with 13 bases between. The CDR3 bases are TGTGCCAGCAGCCAAGGGCCGGGAGAGGTCTACGAGCAGTACTTC. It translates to CASSQGPGEVYEQYF.

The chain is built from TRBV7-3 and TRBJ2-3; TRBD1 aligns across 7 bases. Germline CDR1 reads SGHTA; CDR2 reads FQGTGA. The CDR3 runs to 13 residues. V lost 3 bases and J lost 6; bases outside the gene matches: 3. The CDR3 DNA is TGTGCCAGCAGCTTTAGGGGGCGCGATACGCAGTATTTT. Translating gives CASSFRGRDTQYF.